This T cell receptor beta chain appears in the sequencing data of a study of T cell responses to AZD1222 COVID-19 vaccine. Method: immunoSEQ multiplex PCR; TCRdb's copy keeps in-frame clones and lacks some. The sample lists about 100,000 clones, approximately 90% occurring once. The J segment lost 4 bases and the V segment lost 4 bases, leaving 18 bases of the junction unmatched. This CDR3 comprises 19 residues. CDR1 is SGHAT, CDR2 FQNNGV, per germline. The sequence was obtained from an adult in good health. The sample here was peripheral blood, taken on day 0 of AZD1222 vaccination. The chain recombines TRBV11-2 with TRBJ1-2; TRBD1 matches 10 bases. CDR3 region: CASSSKGWDRGSRGYGYTF. As DNA, the CDR3 is TGTGCCAGCAGCTCAAAGGGTTGGGACAGGGGATCCCGGGGCTATGGCTACACCTTC.